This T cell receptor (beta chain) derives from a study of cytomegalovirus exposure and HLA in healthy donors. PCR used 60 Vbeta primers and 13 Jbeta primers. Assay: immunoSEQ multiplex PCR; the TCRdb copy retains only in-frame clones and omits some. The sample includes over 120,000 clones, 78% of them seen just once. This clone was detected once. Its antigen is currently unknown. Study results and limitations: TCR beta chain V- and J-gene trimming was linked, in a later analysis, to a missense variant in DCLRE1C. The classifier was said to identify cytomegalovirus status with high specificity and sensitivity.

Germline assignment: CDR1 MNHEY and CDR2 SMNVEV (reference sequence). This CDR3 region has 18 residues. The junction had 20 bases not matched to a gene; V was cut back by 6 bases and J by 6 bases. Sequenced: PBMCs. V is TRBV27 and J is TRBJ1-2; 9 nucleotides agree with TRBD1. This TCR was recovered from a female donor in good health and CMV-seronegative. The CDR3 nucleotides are TGTGCCAGCAGATCTCCCGCCGGCGGCCTTACAGGGGGCCATGGCTACACCTTC. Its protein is CASRSPAGGLTGGHGYTF.